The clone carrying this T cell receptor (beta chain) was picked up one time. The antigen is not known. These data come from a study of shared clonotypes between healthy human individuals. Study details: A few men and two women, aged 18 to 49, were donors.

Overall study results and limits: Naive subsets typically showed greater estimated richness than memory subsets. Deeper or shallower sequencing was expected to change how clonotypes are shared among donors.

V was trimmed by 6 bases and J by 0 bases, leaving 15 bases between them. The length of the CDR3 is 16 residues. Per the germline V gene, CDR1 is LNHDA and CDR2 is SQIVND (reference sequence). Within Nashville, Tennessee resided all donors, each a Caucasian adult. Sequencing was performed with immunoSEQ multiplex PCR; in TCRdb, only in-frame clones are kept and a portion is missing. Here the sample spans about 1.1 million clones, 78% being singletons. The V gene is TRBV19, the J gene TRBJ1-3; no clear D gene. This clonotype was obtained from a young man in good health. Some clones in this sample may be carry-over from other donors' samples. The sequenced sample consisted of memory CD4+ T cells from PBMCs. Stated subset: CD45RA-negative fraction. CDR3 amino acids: CASSKWTAASGNTIYF. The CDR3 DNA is TGTGCCAGTAGCAAATGGACGGCGGCCTCTGGAAACACCATATATTTT.